Listed below are T cell receptor beta chains from one sample, sequenced in a study of molecular identifiers for immune sequencing clone quantification. TCRdb reprocessed the PCR reads with MiXCR, giving one entry per CDR3 protein. This sample has roughly 320,000 distinct CDR3 sequences, with around 21% found just once. Sequenced sample: naive CD8+ T cells from blood, with Jurkat cell RNA spiked in. Receptors were obtained from a human donor in good health. Some libraries in this study had Jurkat cell RNA spiked in. The CDR3 runs from the conserved cysteine through the conserved F or W. D genes are given only for firm matches. Size values are once, few and many counts, or a class for expanded clones, and some rows have none.

CDR3nt,CDR3aa,v_gene,j_gene,abundance,d_gene
TGTGCCAGCAGTGATAGGACTAGCGGGATTGCTAGAAGAGAGACCCAGTACTTC,CASSDRTSGIARRETQYF,TRBV2,TRBJ2-5,many,TRBD2
TGTGCCATCAGTGAGTCTGGCATATCCACAGGTACGCAGTATTTT,CAISESGISTGTQYF,TRBV10-3,TRBJ2-3,.,.
TGTGCCAGCAGCCACAGGGTTGTAGGCACAGATACGCAGTATTTT,CASSHRVVGTDTQYF,TRBV12-3/TRBV12-4,TRBJ2-3,many,.
TGCGCCAGCAGCCAAGAAAGGGGGACGGGGCTAACCGGGGAGCTGTTTTTT,CASSQERGTGLTGELFF,TRBV4-3,TRBJ2-2,few,.
TGTGCCAGCAGTTCGTGGGACAAGAACACTGAAGCTTTCTTT,CASSSWDKNTEAFF,TRBV27,TRBJ1-1,.,.
TGCGCCAGCAGTCGACTCGGGGACTCCGACACCGGGGAGCTGTTTTTT,CASSRLGDSDTGELFF,TRBV4-1,TRBJ2-2,few,.
TGTGCCAGCAGTGAAGCGCTGGGTCCTAGGGCAGATACGCAGTATTTT,CASSEALGPRADTQYF,TRBV2,TRBJ2-3,many,.
TGTGCCAGCAGCTTTATAATCCCGAACTATGGCTACACCTTC,CASSFIIPNYGYTF,TRBV7-2,TRBJ1-2,many,.
TGTGCCAGCAGCTTAACCCGGACAGGGGCAAATCAGCCCCAGCATTTT,CASSLTRTGANQPQHF,TRBV7-2,TRBJ1-5,few,TRBD1
TGTGCCAGCAGCCAATCAGGGGGCCGAGACATTCAGTACTTC,CASSQSGGRDIQYF,TRBV5-6,TRBJ2-4,many,TRBD1
TGTGCCAGCAGCTTGGAGGGGCTTCAAGCTGAAGCTTTCTTT,CASSLEGLQAEAFF,TRBV5-5,TRBJ1-1,many,.
TGTGCCAGCCTTCAGGTCCTCATTGGCACCAGCCAAGAGACCCAGTACTTC,CASLQVLIGTSQETQYF,TRBV5-5,TRBJ2-5,few,.
TGTGCCAGTAGTACTTGCGGGGGGGCCACAGATACGCAGTATTTT,CASSTCGGATDTQYF,TRBV19,TRBJ2-3,.,TRBD2
TGCGCCAGCATGGGGACACTTTCCTACGAGCAGTACTTC,CASMGTLSYEQYF,TRBV5-1,TRBJ2-7,.,.
TGTGCCAGCAGCCACCGGGACAGGCAGGACGAAAAACTGTTTTTT,CASSHRDRQDEKLFF,TRBV7-9,TRBJ1-4,.,TRBD1
TGTGCCAGCAGTTTATTTCAGGGGACCACTGAAGCTTTCTTT,CASSLFQGTTEAFF,TRBV28,TRBJ1-1,many,.
TGTGCCAGCAGTTCCCATACGGGGGCCTTACAGAGCGAGCAGTACTTC,CASSSHTGALQSEQYF,TRBV6-5,TRBJ2-7,many,.
TGTGCCAGCAGTTTAGCCTGGGGACAGGGTATTCAGCCCCAGCATTTT,CASSLAWGQGIQPQHF,TRBV28,TRBJ1-5,many,TRBD1
TGTGCCAGCAGCTATGTAGCGGGGGACACAGATACGCAGTATTTT,CASSYVAGDTDTQYF,TRBV7-9,TRBJ2-3,many,TRBD2
TGCAGTGCTAAGACTAGCGAGACCTACGAGCAGTACTTC,CSAKTSETYEQYF,TRBV20-1,TRBJ2-7,many,TRBD2
TGTGCCAGCAGCTTAATCAATTCACCCCTCCACTTT,CASSLINSPLHF,TRBV27,TRBJ1-6,many,.
TGTGCCAGCAGCTACGGGACAGGGGGAGAGGCTTTCTTT,CASSYGTGGEAFF,TRBV11-2,TRBJ1-1,.,TRBD1
TGTGCCAGCAGCGTCGGCCGGGGATCTAGCACAGATACGCAGTATTTT,CASSVGRGSSTDTQYF,TRBV9,TRBJ2-3,many,.
TGTGCTAGTGGCTTTACGTCGGTTCTCAGCACTGAAGCTTTCTTT,CASGFTSVLSTEAFF,TRBV12-5,TRBJ1-1,.,.
TGCAGCGTTGAACGAGACACCGGGGAGCTGTTTTTT,CSVERDTGELFF,TRBV29-1,TRBJ2-2,many,.
TGTGCCAGCAGCTTACCCGACGGAAACTCCTACGAGCAGTACTTC,CASSLPDGNSYEQYF,TRBV7-9,TRBJ2-7,many,.
TGTGCCAGCAGTACGCTGGACAGACGAAACACAGATACGCAGTATTTT,CASSTLDRRNTDTQYF,TRBV28,TRBJ2-3,many,.
TGTGCCAGCAGCTTCCAAACCATTCAACGGGAGAACACTGAAGCTTTCTTT,CASSFQTIQRENTEAFF,TRBV7-8,TRBJ1-1,many,.
TGTGCCAGCCGACCCCCCCCTGACCAACAGGAAGTCGGGGAGCTGTTTTTT,CASRPPPDQQEVGELFF,TRBV7-2,TRBJ2-2,many,.
TGTGCCTGGAGTGCCCATTTTTATCGGCCCCAGCATTTT,CAWSAHFYRPQHF,TRBV30,TRBJ1-5,.,.
TGTGCCAGTAACCCCGGGACTAGCGTTGAGCAGTTCTTC,CASNPGTSVEQFF,TRBV19,TRBJ2-1,.,TRBD2
TGCGCCAGCAGCTTTTTCTTGGGCAGCAAGAACACTGAAGCTTTCTTT,CASSFFLGSKNTEAFF,TRBV5-1,TRBJ1-1,many,.
TGCGCCAGCAGCCAAAGTCCCGGGACAGAAGAGACCCAGTACTTC,CASSQSPGTEETQYF,TRBV4-1,TRBJ2-5,few,TRBD1